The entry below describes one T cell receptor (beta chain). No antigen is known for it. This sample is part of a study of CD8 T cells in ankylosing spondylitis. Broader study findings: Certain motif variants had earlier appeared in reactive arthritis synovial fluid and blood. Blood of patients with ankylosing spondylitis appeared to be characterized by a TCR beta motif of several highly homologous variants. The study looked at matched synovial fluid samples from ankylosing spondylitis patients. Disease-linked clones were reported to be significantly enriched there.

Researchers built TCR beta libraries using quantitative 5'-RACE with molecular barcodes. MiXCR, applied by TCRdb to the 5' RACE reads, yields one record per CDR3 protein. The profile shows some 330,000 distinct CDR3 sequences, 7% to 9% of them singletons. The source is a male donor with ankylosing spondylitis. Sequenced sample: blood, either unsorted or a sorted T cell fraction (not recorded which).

CDR3 bases: TGTGCCAGCAGCCAAGATTGGGACACAGATACGCAGTATTTT. Protein sequence: CASSQDWDTDTQYF. V and J are TRBV14 and TRBJ2-3, with D hard to call. The CDR3 is 14 residues long. Germline CDR1 and CDR2: SGHDN and FVKESK. V was pared by 0 bases and J by 2 bases, with 6 bases between.